The clone carrying this T cell receptor (beta chain) was counted ten times or more. Amplified TCR beta CDR3 regions came from RNA transcripts. HTBI primers were employed in a first-round RT-PCR of the TCR CDR3. From the multiplex PCR reads, TCRdb called clonotypes with MiXCR, one entry per CDR3 protein. This table holds about 300,000 distinct CDR3 sequences, roughly a fifth found once. The CDR3 runs to 15 residues. V was pared by 6 bases and J by 0 bases, with 16 bases between. The germline CDR1 and CDR2 sequences are DFQATT and SNEGSKA (reference sequence). Patients were excluded because of uncontrolled infection, other autoimmune disease, pregnancy or lactation. This specimen belongs to a study of T cells in Graves' hyperthyroidism and ophthalmopathy.

The clonotype was recovered from a man aged 50-60 years with Graves' ophthalmopathy. V gene TRBV20-1 combines with J gene TRBJ2-3; D remains ambiguous. The sequencing input was blood. The CDR3 sequence is CSATSRAVSTDTQYF. The CDR3 coding sequence is TGCAGTGCCACCTCTCGGGCGGTTAGCACAGATACGCAGTATTTT.